A single sample gave rise to the 21 T cell receptor beta chains below, sequenced in a study of PD-L1 blockade in urothelial cancer. Time point denoted: pretreatment peripheral blood. Profiling relied on immunoSEQ multiplex PCR, and the TCRdb table lists in-frame clones only, not all of them. The data show 35,000 to 40,000 clones, 85% seen once. Material: PBMCs, obtained around atezolizumab (anti-PD-L1) treatment. Source of these receptors: an elderly man with urothelial cancer.

J is TRBJ2-2 and V is TRBV11-1, with 7 bases aligning to TRBD2. Germline V gene data show CDR1 as SGHAT and CDR2 as FQDESV (reference sequence). This CDR3 region has 16 residues. V gave up 2 bases and J gave up 0 bases; unmatched junction bases: 3. CDR3 amino acids: CASSLQAGANTGELFF. For the CDR3, the DNA is TGTGCCAGCAGCTTACAGGCGGGGGCGAACACCGGGGAGCTGTTTTTT.

The chain has TRBV4-1 and TRBJ2-7; D is unclear. The germline gives CDR1 MGHRA, CDR2 YSYEKL. The CDR3 extends over 13 amino acids. The V gene lost 4 bases and the J gene lost 1 base, with 8 bases spanning the gap. CDR3 coding DNA: TGCGCCAGCAGCCCGAGCCCTTCCTACGAGCAGTACTTC. It encodes CASSPSPSYEQYF.

The chain couples TRBV5-1 to TRBJ2-7; 9 bases fit TRBD1. With 4 bases clipped from V and 2 bases from J, the junction kept 4 bases outside the gene matches. Germline loops: CDR1 SGHRS, CDR2 YFSETQ. The CDR3 spans 14 residues. The CDR3 region is CASSLGTGTYEQYF. As DNA, the CDR3 is TGCGCCAGCAGCCTGGGGACAGGGACCTACGAGCAGTACTTC. Complete variable domain (other parts from reference TRBV5-1 and TRBJ2-7): KAGVTQTPRYLIKTRGQQVTLSCSPISGHRSVSWYQQTPGQGLQFLFEYFSETQRNKGNFPGRFSGRQFSNSRSEMNVSTLELGDSALYLCASSLGTGTYEQYFGPGTRLTVT.

CDR3 bases: TGTGCCAGCAGCTCGGACTATAGGGATACGCAGTATTTT. It codes for CASSSDYRDTQYF. This rearrangement joins TRBV7-8 to TRBJ2-3, with D possibly matching TRBD2 (6 bases). The CDR3 runs to 13 residues. Trimming removed 4 bases from V and 6 bases from J, with 11 bases in between. Per germline, CDR1 SGHVS and CDR2 FQNEAQ.

This clone was detected ten times or more. The chain employs TRBV10-3 and TRBJ2-7, with 9 bases matching TRBD2. This CDR3 has 14 residues. Germline-derived CDR1 and CDR2 are ENHRY and SYGVKD. With V trimmed by 6 bases and J by 2 bases, 5 bases remained unmatched. CDR3 residues: CAISERTSAYEQYF. CDR3 DNA sequence: TGTGCCATCAGCGAAAGGACTAGCGCCTACGAGCAGTACTTC.

The V and J genes are TRBV4-3 and TRBJ2-1, with 13 bases lining up with TRBD2. The CDR3 sequence is 16 residues long. Losses at the gene ends were 2 bases for V and 9 bases for J; bases not matched to a gene: 7. Germline V lookup: CDR1 LGHNA, CDR2 YSLEER. CDR3 sequence: CASSQRTSGRGIEQFF. CDR3 coding DNA: TGCGCCAGCAGCCAACGGACTAGCGGGAGAGGGATTGAGCAGTTCTTC.

The rearrangement joins TRBV10-2 to TRBJ1-1; D is possibly TRBD1 (6 bases). Trimming took 5 bases from V and 4 from J, leaving 11 bases between them. Germline lookup yields CDR1 WSHSY and CDR2 SAAADI. The CDR3 contains 13 residues. CDR3 sequence reads: CASSTGSRTEAFF. The CDR3 DNA reads as TGCGCCAGCAGTACAGGGTCCCGCACTGAAGCTTTCTTT.

The chain employs TRBV28 and TRBJ1-4; D not certain. The V end lost 6 bases, the J end lost 10 bases, and 12 bases lay between the germline ends. This CDR3 comprises 12 residues. Germline V lookup: CDR1 MDHEN, CDR2 SYDVKM. The CDR3 loop reads CASRVPNGKLFF. DNA of the CDR3: TGTGCCAGCAGGGTCCCGAACGGAAAACTGTTTTTT.

This chain uses TRBV7-2 with TRBJ2-1; D may be TRBD2 (5 bases). CDR1 and CDR2 from the germline V gene are SGHTA and FQGNSA. The CDR3 is 13 residues long. Trimming pared 3 bases from V and 10 bases from J, leaving 13 bases between. The CDR3 region has the DNA TGTGCCAGCAGCTTCGGGGTGGATCGAGAGCAGTTCTTC. This codes for CASSFGVDREQFF.

This rearrangement joins TRBV5-4 to TRBJ1-5, with a tentative D call TRBD1 (5 bases). Between the trimmed V and J ends, which lost 0 bases and 4 bases, there was a span of 8 bases. In germline, CDR1 is SGHNT, CDR2 YYREEE (reference sequence). This CDR3 has 14 amino acids. The CDR3 DNA reads TGTGCCAGCAGCTTGGGGGGCAGAAATCAGCCCCAGCATTTT. Protein product: CASSLGGRNQPQHF.

The CDR3 is CASSSMGETQYF. For the CDR3, the DNA is TGTGCCAGCTCTAGCATGGGAGAGACCCAGTACTTC. This chain uses TRBV6-1 with TRBJ2-5, with D tentatively TRBD2 (5 bases). Trimming stripped 8 bases from V and 4 bases from J, with 11 bases between. This CDR3 has 12 residues. The germline V gene encodes CDR1 MNHNS and CDR2 SASEGT.

The rearrangement links TRBV21-1 to TRBJ1-1. TRBV21-1 is a pseudogene locus. The CDR3 spans 16 residues. The CDR3, as DNA: TGTGCCAGCAGCAAGCTGAGGTGGGCAGCGGACACTGAAGCTTTCTTT. It encodes CASSKLRWAADTEAFF.

This clone came up a few times. The chain links TRBV2 to TRBJ1-2; no firm D call. This CDR3 has 13 residues. CDR1 SNHLY and CDR2 FYNNEI come from the germline V gene. V was pared by 6 bases and J by 7 bases, with 15 bases between. DNA for the CDR3: TGTGCCAGCAGGCCTACTGGGCCCCCTGGCTACACCTTC. Encoded protein: CASRPTGPPGYTF.

This chain connects TRBV4-1 to TRBJ2-4; perhaps TRBD1 as D (6 bases). Germline-derived CDR1 and CDR2 are MGHRA and YSYEKL. V lost 2 bases and J 6 bases, leaving 26 bases between the germline ends. This CDR3 contains 19 residues. CDR3 bases: TGCGCCAGCAGCCAAAAAGAAGGAGGTTCGGCAGGGGTTAGAAACATTCAGTACTTC. It translates to CASSQKEGGSAGVRNIQYF.

The V call is TRBV19, the J call TRBJ2-6, with 8 bases identical to TRBD1. Germline trimming cut 3 bases from V and 10 bases from J; bases unmatched to any gene: 14. The germline V gene has CDR1 LNHDA and CDR2 SQIVND (reference sequence). The CDR3 loop spans 17 amino acids. DNA for the CDR3: TGTGCCAGTAGTATGGTTCAAACGCCAGGGGGCAAAAACGTCCTGACTTTC. This encodes CASSMVQTPGGKNVLTF.

V gene TRBV6-6 combines with J gene TRBJ2-5, with D maybe TRBD1 (6 bases). Trimming took 6 bases from V and 5 from J, leaving 19 bases between them. Germline CDR1 is MNHNY and CDR2 is SVGAGI (reference sequence). The length of the CDR3 is 15 residues. The CDR3 spells CASRLGRTQGETQYF. The CDR3 DNA is TGTGCCAGCAGACTCGGGCGTACCCAGGGGGAGACCCAGTACTTC.

The chain carries TRBV7-2 and TRBJ2-5, with 12 bases lining up with TRBD2. V was pared by 1 base and J by 5 bases, with 5 bases of the junction left unmatched. CDR1 is SGHTA and CDR2 is FQGNSA in the germline V gene. This CDR3 has 16 amino acids. The CDR3 DNA sequence: TGTGCCAGCAGCTTAGGGCTAGCGGGAGGGCCGGAGACCCAGTACTTC. Translated, it gives CASSLGLAGGPETQYF.

V is TRBV18 and J is TRBJ2-7, with 13 bases that match TRBD2. Germline CDR1 is KGHSH and CDR2 is LQKENI. J lost 0 bases, V lost 2 bases, and 4 bases had no gene match. The CDR3 extends over 17 amino acids. CDR3 sequence (DNA): TGTGCCAGCTCACCAATTGGACTAGCGGGGGTCTCCTACGAGCAGTACTTC. Its protein product is CASSPIGLAGVSYEQYF.

This chain uses TRBV5-1 with TRBJ2-3; tentatively, D is TRBD1 (6 bases). The germline V gene has CDR1 SGHRS and CDR2 YFSETQ. Trimming took off 5 bases at V and 0 bases at J, with 16 bases between the two ends. CDR3 length equals 16 residues. CDR3 bases: TGCGCCAGCAGGTGGGGGCCAGGGTCGAGCACAGATACGCAGTATTTT. It yields the protein CASRWGPGSSTDTQYF.

This clone was counted between two and nine times. The chain couples TRBV4-1 to TRBJ1-5, with D unresolved. This CDR3 comprises 14 residues. V shed 1 base and J shed 7 bases, with 11 bases lying between them. The V gene's germline CDR1 is MGHRA and CDR2 YSYEKL. The CDR3 DNA reads as TGCGCCAGCAGCCAAGTTGGTCCGCGGCAGCCCCAGCATTTT. Its protein is CASSQVGPRQPQHF.

Only one count was recorded for this clone. This chain connects TRBV27 to TRBJ2-3; TRBD1 might be the D (6 bases). The CDR3 totals 14 residues. The V end was cut by 5 bases, the J end by 2 bases, with 11 bases between. Germline V gene data show CDR1 as MNHEY and CDR2 as SMNVEV (reference sequence). The CDR3 coding sequence is TGTGCCAGCAGTCTTTACAGGGCCACAGATACGCAGTATTTT. The encoded protein is CASSLYRATDTQYF.